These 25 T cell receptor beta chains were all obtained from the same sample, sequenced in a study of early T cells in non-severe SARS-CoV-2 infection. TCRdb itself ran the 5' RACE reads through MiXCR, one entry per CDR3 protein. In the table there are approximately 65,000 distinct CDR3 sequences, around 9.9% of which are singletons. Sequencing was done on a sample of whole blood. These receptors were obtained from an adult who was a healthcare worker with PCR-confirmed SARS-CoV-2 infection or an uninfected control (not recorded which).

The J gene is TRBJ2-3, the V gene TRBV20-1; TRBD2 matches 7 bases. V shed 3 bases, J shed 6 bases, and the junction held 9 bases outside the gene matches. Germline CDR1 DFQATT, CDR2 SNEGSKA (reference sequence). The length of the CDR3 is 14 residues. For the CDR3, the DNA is TGCAGTGCTAGGGGGGGACTACAAGCGGATACGCAGTATTTT. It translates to CSARGGLQADTQYF.

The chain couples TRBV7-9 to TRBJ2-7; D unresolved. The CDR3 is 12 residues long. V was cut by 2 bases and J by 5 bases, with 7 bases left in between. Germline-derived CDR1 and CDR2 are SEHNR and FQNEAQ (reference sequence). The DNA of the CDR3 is TGTGCCAGCAGCTTAATCTCGGACGAGCAGTACTTC. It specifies CASSLISDEQYF.

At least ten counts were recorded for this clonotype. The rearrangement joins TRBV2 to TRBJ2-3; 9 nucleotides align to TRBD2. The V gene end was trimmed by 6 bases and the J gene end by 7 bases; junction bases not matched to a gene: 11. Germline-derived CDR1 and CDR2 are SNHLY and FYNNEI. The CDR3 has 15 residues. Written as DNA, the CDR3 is TGTGCCAGCAGAAAGTTAGCGGGAGCGGGAAATACGCAGTATTTT. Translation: CASRKLAGAGNTQYF.

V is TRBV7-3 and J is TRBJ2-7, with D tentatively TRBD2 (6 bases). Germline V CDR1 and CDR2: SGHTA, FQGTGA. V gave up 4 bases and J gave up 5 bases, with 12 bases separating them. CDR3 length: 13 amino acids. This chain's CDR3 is CASSSVRGDEQYF. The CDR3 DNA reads TGTGCCAGCAGCTCCGTGCGGGGAGACGAGCAGTACTTC.

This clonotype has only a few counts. CDR3 loop: CASSTGGVKNIQYF. CDR3 nucleotide sequence: TGTGCCAGCAGTACGGGGGGGGTCAAAAACATTCAGTACTTC. The chain carries TRBV12-3 or TRBV12-4 and TRBJ2-4; TRBD2 matches 8 bases. Germline trimming cut 5 bases from V and 3 bases from J; bases unmatched to any gene: 3. CDR3 size: 14 residues.

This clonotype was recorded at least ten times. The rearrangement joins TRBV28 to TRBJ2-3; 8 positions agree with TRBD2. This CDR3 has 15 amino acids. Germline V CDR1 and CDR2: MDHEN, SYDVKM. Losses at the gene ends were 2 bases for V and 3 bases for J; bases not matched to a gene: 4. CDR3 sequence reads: CASSLAGGTTDTQYF. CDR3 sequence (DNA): TGTGCCAGCAGTTTAGCGGGGGGCACTACAGATACGCAGTATTTT.

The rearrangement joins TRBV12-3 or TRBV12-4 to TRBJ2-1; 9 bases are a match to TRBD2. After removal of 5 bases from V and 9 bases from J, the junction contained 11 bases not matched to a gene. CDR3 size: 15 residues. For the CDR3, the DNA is TGTGCCAGCAGTCCCCAGGGGCGGGAGGGAACTGAGCAGTTCTTC. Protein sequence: CASSPQGREGTEQFF.

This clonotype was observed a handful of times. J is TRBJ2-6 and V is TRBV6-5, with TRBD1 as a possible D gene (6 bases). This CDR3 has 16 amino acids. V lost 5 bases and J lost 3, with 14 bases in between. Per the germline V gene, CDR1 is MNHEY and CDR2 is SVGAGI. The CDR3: CASSPNRELGANVLTF. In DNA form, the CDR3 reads TGTGCCAGCAGTCCCAACAGGGAACTTGGGGCCAACGTCCTGACTTTC.

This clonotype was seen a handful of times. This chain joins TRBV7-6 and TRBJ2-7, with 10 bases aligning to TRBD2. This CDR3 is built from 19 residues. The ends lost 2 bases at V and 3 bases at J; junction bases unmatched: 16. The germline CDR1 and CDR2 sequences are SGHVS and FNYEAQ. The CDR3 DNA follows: TGTGCCAGCAGCTTACACCCCCCTGGGACTAGCGCGCTTCTCTACGAGCAGTACTTC. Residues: CASSLHPPGTSALLYEQYF.

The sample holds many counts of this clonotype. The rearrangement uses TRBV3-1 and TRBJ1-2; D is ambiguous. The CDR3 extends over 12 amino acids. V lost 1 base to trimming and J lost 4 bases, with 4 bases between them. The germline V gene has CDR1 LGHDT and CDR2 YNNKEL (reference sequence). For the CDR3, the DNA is TGTGCCAGCAGCCAAGTGGGCTATGGCTACACCTTC. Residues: CASSQVGYGYTF.

The CDR3 sequence is CASSFENTQYF. For the CDR3, the DNA is TGTGCCAGCAGTTTTGAGAATACGCAGTATTTT. The rearrangement links TRBV12-3 or TRBV12-4 to TRBJ2-3; no firm D call. This CDR3 contains 11 residues. Trimming removed 3 bases from V and 7 bases from J, with 5 bases in between.

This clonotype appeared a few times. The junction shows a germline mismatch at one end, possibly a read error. Here the CDR3 reads CSVALTGGDAIF. CDR3 DNA: TGCAGCGTTGCCCTTACAGGGGGCGACGCGATTTTC. The chain has TRBV29-1 and TRBJ2-7, with 9 positions matching TRBD1. The CDR3 runs to 12 residues. CDR1 is SQVTM and CDR2 is ANQGSEA in the germline V gene.

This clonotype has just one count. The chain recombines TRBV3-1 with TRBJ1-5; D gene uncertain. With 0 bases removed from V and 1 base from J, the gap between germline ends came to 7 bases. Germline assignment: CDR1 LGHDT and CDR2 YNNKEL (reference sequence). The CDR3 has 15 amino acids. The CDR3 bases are TGTGCCAGCAGCCAAGACCCATCGAGCAATCAGCCCCAGCATTTT. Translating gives CASSQDPSSNQPQHF.

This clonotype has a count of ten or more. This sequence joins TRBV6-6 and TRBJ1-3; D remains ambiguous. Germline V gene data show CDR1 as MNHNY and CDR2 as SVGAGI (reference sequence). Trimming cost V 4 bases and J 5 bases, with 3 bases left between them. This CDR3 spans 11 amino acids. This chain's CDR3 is CASSSRNTIYF. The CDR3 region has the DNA TGTGCCAGCAGTTCTCGAAACACCATATATTTT.

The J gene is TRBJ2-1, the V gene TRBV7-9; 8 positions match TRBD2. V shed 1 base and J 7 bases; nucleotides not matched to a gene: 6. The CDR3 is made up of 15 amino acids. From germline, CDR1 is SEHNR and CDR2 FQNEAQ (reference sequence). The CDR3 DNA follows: TGTGCCAGCAGCTTAGTGTTAGCGGGAAGGAATGAGCAGTTCTTC. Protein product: CASSLVLAGRNEQFF.

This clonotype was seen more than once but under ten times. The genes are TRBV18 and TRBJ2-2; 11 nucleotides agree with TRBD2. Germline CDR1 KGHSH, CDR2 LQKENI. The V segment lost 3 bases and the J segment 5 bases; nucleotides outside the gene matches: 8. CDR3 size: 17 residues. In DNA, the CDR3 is TGTGCCAGCTCACCGAACCCCGGGACTAGCGGAACCGGGGAGCTGTTTTTT. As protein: CASSPNPGTSGTGELFF.

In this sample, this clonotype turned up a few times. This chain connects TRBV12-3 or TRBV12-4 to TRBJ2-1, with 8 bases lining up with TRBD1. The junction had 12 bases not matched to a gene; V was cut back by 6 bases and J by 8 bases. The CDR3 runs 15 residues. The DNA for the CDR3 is TGTGCCAGCAGCTCTCCCAGGGGGCGTTTATATGAGCAGTTCTTC. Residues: CASSSPRGRLYEQFF.

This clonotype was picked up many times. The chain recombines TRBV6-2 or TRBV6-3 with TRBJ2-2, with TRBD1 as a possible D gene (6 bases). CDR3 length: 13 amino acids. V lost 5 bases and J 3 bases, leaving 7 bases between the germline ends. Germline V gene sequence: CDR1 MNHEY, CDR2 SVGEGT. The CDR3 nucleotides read TGTGCCAGCAGTAGACAGGACACCGGGGAGCTGTTTTTT. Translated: CASSRQDTGELFF.

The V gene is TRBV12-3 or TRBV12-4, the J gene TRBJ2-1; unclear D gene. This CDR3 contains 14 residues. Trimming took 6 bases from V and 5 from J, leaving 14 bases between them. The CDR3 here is CASSPSERHNEQFF. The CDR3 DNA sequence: TGTGCCAGCAGCCCATCCGAGAGACACAATGAGCAGTTCTTC.

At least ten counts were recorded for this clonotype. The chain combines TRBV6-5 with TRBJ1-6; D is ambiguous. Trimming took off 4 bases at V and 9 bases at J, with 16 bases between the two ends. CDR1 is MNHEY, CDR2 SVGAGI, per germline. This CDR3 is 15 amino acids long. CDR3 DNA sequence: TGTGCCAGCAGTTTGACATCGGCGGTGGGTTCACCCCTCCACTTT. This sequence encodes CASSLTSAVGSPLHF.

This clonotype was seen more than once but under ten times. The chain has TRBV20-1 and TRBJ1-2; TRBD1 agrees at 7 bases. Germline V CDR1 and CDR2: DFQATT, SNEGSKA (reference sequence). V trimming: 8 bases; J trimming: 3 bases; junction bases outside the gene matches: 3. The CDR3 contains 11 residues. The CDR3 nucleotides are TGCAGTACCCAGGGGGACTATGGCTACACCTTC. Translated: CSTQGDYGYTF.

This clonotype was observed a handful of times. CDR3 protein: CASSRDPNQPQHF. The CDR3 DNA is TGTGCCAGCAGCCGGGACCCTAATCAGCCCCAGCATTTT. The chain carries TRBV27 and TRBJ1-5; maybe TRBD1 (5 bases). Deletions cut 6 bases from V and 4 bases from J, with 10 bases between. Germline CDR1 reads MNHEY; CDR2 reads SMNVEV (reference sequence). This CDR3 has 13 amino acids.

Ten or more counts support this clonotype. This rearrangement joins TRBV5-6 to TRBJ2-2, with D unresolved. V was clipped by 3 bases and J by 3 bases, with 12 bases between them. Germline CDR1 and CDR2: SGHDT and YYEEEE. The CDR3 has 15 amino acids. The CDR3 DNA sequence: TGTGCCAGCAGCTCAAGAGCAGCCCACACCGGGGAGCTGTTTTTT. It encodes CASSSRAAHTGELFF.

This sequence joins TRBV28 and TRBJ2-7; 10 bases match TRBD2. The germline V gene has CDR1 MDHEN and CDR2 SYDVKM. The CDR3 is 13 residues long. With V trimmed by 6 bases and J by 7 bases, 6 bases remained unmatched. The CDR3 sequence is CASRLAGWREQYF. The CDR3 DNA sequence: TGTGCCAGCAGACTAGCGGGATGGAGGGAGCAGTACTTC.

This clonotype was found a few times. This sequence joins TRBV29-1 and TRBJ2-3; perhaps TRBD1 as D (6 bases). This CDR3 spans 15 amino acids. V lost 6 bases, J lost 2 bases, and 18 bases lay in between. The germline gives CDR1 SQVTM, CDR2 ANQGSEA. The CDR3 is CSVRDIKSLTDTQYF. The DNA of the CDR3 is TGCAGCGTCAGGGACATCAAGAGCCTCACAGATACGCAGTATTTT.